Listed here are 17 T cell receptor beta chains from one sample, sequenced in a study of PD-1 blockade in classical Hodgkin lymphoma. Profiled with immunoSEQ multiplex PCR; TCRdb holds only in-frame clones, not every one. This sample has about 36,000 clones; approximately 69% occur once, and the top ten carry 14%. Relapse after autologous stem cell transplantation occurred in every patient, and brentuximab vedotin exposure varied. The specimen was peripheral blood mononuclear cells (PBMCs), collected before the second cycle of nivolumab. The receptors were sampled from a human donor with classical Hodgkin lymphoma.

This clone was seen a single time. The CDR3 region has the DNA TGTGCCAGCAGGGACAGATTTTCCTACGAGCAGTACTTC. It specifies CASRDRFSYEQYF. V is TRBV6-5 and J is TRBJ2-7; maybe TRBD1 (6 bases). The germline gives CDR1 MNHEY, CDR2 SVGAGI. The CDR3 totals 13 residues. V was pared by 6 bases and J by 1 base, with 10 bases between.

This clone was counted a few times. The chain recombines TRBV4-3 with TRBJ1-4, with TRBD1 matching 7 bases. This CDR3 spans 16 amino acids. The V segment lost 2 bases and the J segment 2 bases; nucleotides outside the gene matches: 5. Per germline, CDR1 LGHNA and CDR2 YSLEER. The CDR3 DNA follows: TGCGCCAGCAGCCAAACGACAGGGTACACTAATGAAAAACTGTTTTTT. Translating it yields CASSQTTGYTNEKLFF.

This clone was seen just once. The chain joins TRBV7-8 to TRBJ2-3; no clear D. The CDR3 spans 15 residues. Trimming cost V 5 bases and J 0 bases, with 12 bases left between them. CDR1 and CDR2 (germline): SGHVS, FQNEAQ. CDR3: CASSGLDPSTDTQYF. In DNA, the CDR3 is TGTGCCAGCAGCGGGCTAGACCCTAGCACAGATACGCAGTATTTT.

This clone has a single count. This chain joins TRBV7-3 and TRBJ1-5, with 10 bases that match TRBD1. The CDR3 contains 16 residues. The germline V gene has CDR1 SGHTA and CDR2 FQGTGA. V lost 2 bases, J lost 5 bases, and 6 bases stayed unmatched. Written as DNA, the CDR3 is TGTGCCAGCAGCTTAGTTGGGACAGGGGTTGATCAGCCCCAGCATTTT. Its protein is CASSLVGTGVDQPQHF.

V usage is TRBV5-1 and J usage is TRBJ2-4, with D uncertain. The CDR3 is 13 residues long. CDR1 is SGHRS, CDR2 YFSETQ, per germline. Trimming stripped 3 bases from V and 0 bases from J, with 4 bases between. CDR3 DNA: TGCGCCAGCAGCTCCGTAGCCAAAAACATTCAGTACTTC. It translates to CASSSVAKNIQYF. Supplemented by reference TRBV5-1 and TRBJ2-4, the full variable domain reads KAGVTQTPRYLIKTRGQQVTLSCSPISGHRSVSWYQQTPGQGLQFLFEYFSETQRNKGNFPGRFSGRQFSNSRSEMNVSTLELGDSALYLCASSSVAKNIQYFGAGTRLSVL.

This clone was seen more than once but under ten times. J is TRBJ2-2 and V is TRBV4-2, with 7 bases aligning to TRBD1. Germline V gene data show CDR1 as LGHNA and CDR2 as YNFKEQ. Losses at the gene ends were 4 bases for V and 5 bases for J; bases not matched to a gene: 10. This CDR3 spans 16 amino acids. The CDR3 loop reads CASSLLPTGQTGELFF. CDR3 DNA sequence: TGTGCCAGCAGCCTTCTACCGACAGGGCAAACCGGGGAGCTGTTTTTT.

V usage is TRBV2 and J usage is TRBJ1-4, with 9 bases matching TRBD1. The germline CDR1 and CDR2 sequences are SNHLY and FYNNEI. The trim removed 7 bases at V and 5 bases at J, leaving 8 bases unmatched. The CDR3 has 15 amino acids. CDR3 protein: CASTKQGALNEKLFF. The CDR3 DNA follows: TGTGCCAGCACTAAACAGGGGGCCCTCAATGAAAAACTGTTTTTT.

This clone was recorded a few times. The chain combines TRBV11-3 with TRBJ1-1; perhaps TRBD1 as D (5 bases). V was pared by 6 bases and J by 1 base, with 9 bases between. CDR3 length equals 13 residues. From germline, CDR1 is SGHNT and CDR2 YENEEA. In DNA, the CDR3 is TGTGCCAGCAGTCCCGGGACGAACACTGAAGCTTTCTTT. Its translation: CASSPGTNTEAFF.

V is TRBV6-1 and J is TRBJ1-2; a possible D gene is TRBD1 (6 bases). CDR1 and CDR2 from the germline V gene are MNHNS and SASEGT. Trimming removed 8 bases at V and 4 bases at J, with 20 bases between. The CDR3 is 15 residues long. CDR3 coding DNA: TGTGCCAGCCTGCACCCTTCGGGGGGCGGCTATGGCTACACCTTC. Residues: CASLHPSGGGYGYTF.

The CDR3 DNA sequence: TGCGCCAGCAGCTTGGTGGCAGGGGGTCGGGAGACCCAGTACTTC. Protein sequence: CASSLVAGGRETQYF. The chain joins TRBV5-1 to TRBJ2-5; 7 nucleotides align to TRBD1. The ends lost 0 bases at V and 5 bases at J; junction bases unmatched: 7. Germline CDR1 SGHRS, CDR2 YFSETQ. The CDR3 spans 15 residues.

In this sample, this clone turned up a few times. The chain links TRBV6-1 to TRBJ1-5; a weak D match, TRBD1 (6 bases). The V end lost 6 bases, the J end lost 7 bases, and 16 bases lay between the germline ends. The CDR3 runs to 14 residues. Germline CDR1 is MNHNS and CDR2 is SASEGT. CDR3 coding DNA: TGTGCCAGCAGGGAATGGGACATTGAGCAGCCCCAGCATTTT. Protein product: CASREWDIEQPQHF.

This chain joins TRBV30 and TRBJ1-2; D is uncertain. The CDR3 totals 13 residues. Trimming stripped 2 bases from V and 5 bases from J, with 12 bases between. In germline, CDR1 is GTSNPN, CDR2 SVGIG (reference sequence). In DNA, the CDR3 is TGTGCCTGGAGTTCCCCGGGAACGTATGGCTACACCTTC. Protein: CAWSSPGTYGYTF.

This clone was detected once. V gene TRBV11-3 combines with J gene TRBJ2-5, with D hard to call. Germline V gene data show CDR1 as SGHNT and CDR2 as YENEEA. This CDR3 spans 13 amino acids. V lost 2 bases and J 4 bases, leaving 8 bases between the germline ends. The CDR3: CASSLNSLETQYF. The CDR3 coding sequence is TGTGCCAGCAGCTTAAACTCATTAGAGACCCAGTACTTC.

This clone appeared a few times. The CDR3 reads CASSLVWGQNYEQYF. CDR3 coding DNA: TGTGCCAGCAGCTTAGTGTGGGGGCAGAACTACGAGCAGTACTTC. The rearrangement links TRBV7-2 to TRBJ2-7; D is possibly TRBD1 (6 bases). The V gene's germline CDR1 is SGHTA and CDR2 FQGNSA. This CDR3 is 15 amino acids long. V dropped 1 base and J dropped 3 bases, with 13 bases sitting between them.

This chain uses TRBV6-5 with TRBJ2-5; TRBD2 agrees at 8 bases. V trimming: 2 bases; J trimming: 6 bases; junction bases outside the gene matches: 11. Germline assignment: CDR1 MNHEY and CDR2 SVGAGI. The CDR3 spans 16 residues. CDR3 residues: CASSYRRFGGGKTQYF. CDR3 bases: TGTGCCAGCAGTTACCGCCGATTCGGGGGGGGCAAGACCCAGTACTTC.

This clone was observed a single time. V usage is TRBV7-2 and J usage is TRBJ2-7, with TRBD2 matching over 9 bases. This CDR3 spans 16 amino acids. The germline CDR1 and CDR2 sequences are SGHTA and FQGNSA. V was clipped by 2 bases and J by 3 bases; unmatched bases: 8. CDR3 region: CASSLMAASGIYEQYF. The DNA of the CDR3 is TGTGCCAGCAGCTTAATGGCGGCTAGCGGGATCTACGAGCAGTACTTC.

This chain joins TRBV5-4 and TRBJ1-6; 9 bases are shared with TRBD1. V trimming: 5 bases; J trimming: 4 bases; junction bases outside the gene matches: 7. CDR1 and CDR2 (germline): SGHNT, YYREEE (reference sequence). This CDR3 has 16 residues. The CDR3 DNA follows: TGTGCCAGCAGACCCGGGACAGGGAGTTATAATTCACCCCTCCACTTT. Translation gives CASRPGTGSYNSPLHF.